Listed below are T cell receptor beta chains from one sample, sequenced in a study of T-cell reconstitution after alpha-beta-depleted transplantation in children. TCRdb re-called the PCR reads through MiXCR, storing one row per CDR3 protein. The sample has about 200,000 distinct CDR3 sequences, 13% to 15% seen once. Sequenced here: PBMCs from the stem cell graft donor, sampled from the stem cell graft. The receptors come from a human donor who donated a stem cell graft to a child with acute lymphoblastic leukemia. Each CDR3 is given with its conserved first and last residue. Fields, in order: clone size, J gene, V gene, D gene, CDR3 DNA, CDR3 protein. The D gene is left open where the match is weak. Only some rows state a clone size, as once, few, many or a class for expanded clones.

clone_size: many; j_call: TRBJ2-7; v_call: TRBV29-1; d_call: NA; cdr3_nt: TGCAGCGTTGAGAGGCCTGGGACACGAGACTCCTACGAGCAGTACTTC; cdr3_aa: CSVERPGTRDSYEQYF
clone_size: NA; j_call: TRBJ2-1; v_call: TRBV6-2/TRBV6-3; d_call: TRBD2; cdr3_nt: TGTGCCAGCAGTTACCCGGAGGGAGGAGAGCGGGAGTTCCCCCTCTCCTACAATGAGCAGTTCTTC; cdr3_aa: CASSYPEGGEREFPLSYNEQFF
clone_size: many; j_call: TRBJ2-2; v_call: TRBV20-1; d_call: TRBD1; cdr3_nt: TGCAGTGCCTGGGACAGGGTAGGGTGGGAGCTGTTTTTT; cdr3_aa: CSAWDRVGWELFF
clone_size: many; j_call: TRBJ2-5; v_call: TRBV3-1; d_call: TRBD2; cdr3_nt: TGTGCCAGCAGCCAAGATACAGCGGGAGTTAGTCAGTACTTC; cdr3_aa: CASSQDTAGVSQYF
clone_size: many; j_call: TRBJ2-5; v_call: TRBV6-1; d_call: TRBD2; cdr3_nt: TGTGCCAGCACGACTAGCGGGAGGGCGGAGACCCAGTACTTC; cdr3_aa: CASTTSGRAETQYF
clone_size: many; j_call: TRBJ2-7; v_call: TRBV5-6; d_call: TRBD2; cdr3_nt: TGTGCCAGCAGCTTGACCTTCGGGGGAGGGAGGCGCGAGCAGTACTTC; cdr3_aa: CASSLTFGGGRREQYF
clone_size: many; j_call: TRBJ2-1; v_call: TRBV7-8; d_call: NA; cdr3_nt: TGTGCCAGCAGCTTAGGGGGAGGCCCTTCCTTC; cdr3_aa: CASSLGGGPSF
clone_size: few; j_call: TRBJ2-5; v_call: TRBV7-2; d_call: NA; cdr3_nt: TGTGCCAGCAGCTACTCCAGGGTCCAAGAGACCCAGTACTTC; cdr3_aa: CASSYSRVQETQYF
clone_size: few; j_call: TRBJ1-6; v_call: TRBV7-6; d_call: NA; cdr3_nt: TGTGCCAGCAGCCAGGAAGGAGGTGGTCGGTCACCCCTCCACTTT; cdr3_aa: CASSQEGGGRSPLHF
clone_size: many; j_call: TRBJ2-7; v_call: TRBV9; d_call: NA; cdr3_nt: TGTGCCAGCAGCGTTGGGAGTGGGAAGTACGAGCAGTACTTC; cdr3_aa: CASSVGSGKYEQYF
clone_size: NA; j_call: TRBJ2-7; v_call: TRBV5-1; d_call: TRBD2; cdr3_nt: TGCGCCAGCAGCCGCAATCCAGCGGGAGACACCTACGAGCAGTACTTC; cdr3_aa: CASSRNPAGDTYEQYF
clone_size: many; j_call: TRBJ2-1; v_call: TRBV7-9; d_call: TRBD2; cdr3_nt: TGTGCCAGCAGCTTGTCAGGACTAGCGGGATCGTTTGAGCAGTTCTTC; cdr3_aa: CASSLSGLAGSFEQFF
clone_size: NA; j_call: TRBJ2-5; v_call: TRBV12-3/TRBV12-4; d_call: TRBD2; cdr3_nt: TGTGCCAGCAGCCCGACTAGCGGGAGTTTAGTAGAGACCCAGTACTTC; cdr3_aa: CASSPTSGSLVETQYF
clone_size: many; j_call: TRBJ2-3; v_call: TRBV5-1; d_call: TRBD1; cdr3_nt: TGCGCCAGCAGCTCCGGGACAGTTTCTAGCACAGATACGCAGTATTTT; cdr3_aa: CASSSGTVSSTDTQYF
clone_size: many; j_call: TRBJ2-1; v_call: TRBV7-9; d_call: NA; cdr3_nt: TGTGCCAGCAGCTTAGAGTTAGCAAATGAGCAGTTCTTC; cdr3_aa: CASSLELANEQFF
clone_size: many; j_call: TRBJ2-1; v_call: TRBV7-8; d_call: NA; cdr3_nt: TGTGCCAGCAGCGATGGGGGTGGGGCCACTCTAAATGAGCAGTTCTTC; cdr3_aa: CASSDGGGATLNEQFF
clone_size: many; j_call: TRBJ2-5; v_call: TRBV12-3/TRBV12-4; d_call: TRBD2; cdr3_nt: TGTGCCAGCAGTTCCCCAGCGGGGGGGACCCAGTACTTC; cdr3_aa: CASSSPAGGTQYF
clone_size: many; j_call: TRBJ2-1; v_call: TRBV27; d_call: NA; cdr3_nt: TGTGCCAGCAAAGGCGACGGTGGGGACGGCAATGAGCAGTTCTTC; cdr3_aa: CASKGDGGDGNEQFF
clone_size: many; j_call: TRBJ1-2; v_call: TRBV29-1; d_call: TRBD1; cdr3_nt: TGCAGCGTTGAAGGACAGGGCGTATTCTATGGCTACACCTTC; cdr3_aa: CSVEGQGVFYGYTF